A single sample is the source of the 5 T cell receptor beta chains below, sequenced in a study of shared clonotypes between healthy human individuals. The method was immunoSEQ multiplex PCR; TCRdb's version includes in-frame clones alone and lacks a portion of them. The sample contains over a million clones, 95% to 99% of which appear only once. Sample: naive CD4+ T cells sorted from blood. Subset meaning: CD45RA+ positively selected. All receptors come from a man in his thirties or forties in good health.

The CDR3 DNA follows: TGTGCCAGCAGTCCCTATGCCGGGACACACCTCTACAATGAGCAGTTCTTC. This sequence encodes CASSPYAGTHLYNEQFF. The chain employs TRBV27 and TRBJ2-1, with D perhaps matching TRBD1 (6 bases). This CDR3 is built from 17 residues. The germline V gene has CDR1 MNHEY and CDR2 SMNVEV (reference sequence). Deletions cut 5 bases from V and 3 bases from J, with 20 bases between.

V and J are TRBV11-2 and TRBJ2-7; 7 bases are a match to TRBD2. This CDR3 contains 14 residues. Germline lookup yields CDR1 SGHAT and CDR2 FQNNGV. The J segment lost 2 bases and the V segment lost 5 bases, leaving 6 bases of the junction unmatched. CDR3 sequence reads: CASSPRGLAYEQYF. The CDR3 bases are TGTGCCAGCAGCCCTCGCGGACTAGCCTACGAGCAGTACTTC.

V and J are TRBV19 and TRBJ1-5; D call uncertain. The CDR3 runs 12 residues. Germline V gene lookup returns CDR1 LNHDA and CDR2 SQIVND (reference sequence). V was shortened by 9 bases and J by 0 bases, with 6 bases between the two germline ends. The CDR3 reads CASQNSNQPQHF. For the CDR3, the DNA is TGTGCCAGCCAGAATAGCAATCAGCCCCAGCATTTT.

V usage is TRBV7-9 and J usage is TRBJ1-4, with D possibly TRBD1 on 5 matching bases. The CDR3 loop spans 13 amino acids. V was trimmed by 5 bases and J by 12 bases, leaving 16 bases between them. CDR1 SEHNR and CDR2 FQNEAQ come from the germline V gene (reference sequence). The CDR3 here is CASSRLQGSELFF. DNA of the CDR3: TGTGCCAGCAGCCGTTTGCAGGGTAGTGAACTGTTTTTT.

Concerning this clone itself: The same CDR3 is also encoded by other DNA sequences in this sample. The DNA for the CDR3 is TGCGCCAGCAGCTTGGGAGGACTAGCGGGAGAAGAGACCCAGTACTTC. The encoded protein is CASSLGGLAGEETQYF. The chain carries TRBV5-1 and TRBJ2-5; TRBD2 agrees at 13 bases. J gave up 3 bases and V 0 bases, and 2 bases lay outside the gene matches. The CDR3 totals 16 residues. CDR1 is SGHRS and CDR2 is YFSETQ in the germline V gene.